This T cell receptor (beta chain) comes out of a study of PD-L1 blockade in urothelial cancer. On the study more broadly: Males with urothelial cancer arising in the bladder constituted about 90% of the roughly 30 patients.

This CDR3 region has 17 residues. Germline-derived CDR1 and CDR2 are MDHEN and SYDVKM. The ends were cut back, 5 bases at V and 1 base at J, with 20 bases in the middle. Templates that were synthetic TCR analogs were spiked into each PCR. Some clones are missing from TCRdb's copy, which holds only in-frame ones; the method was immunoSEQ multiplex PCR. The sample includes some 80,000 clones, around 85% of them seen just once. Time point reported: pretreatment peripheral blood. The specimen comprised PBMCs, sampled around atezolizumab (anti-PD-L1) treatment. This clonotype was obtained from a man between 40 and 49 years old with urothelial cancer. The rearrangement joins TRBV28 to TRBJ1-1, with TRBD1 as a possible D gene (6 bases). The DNA for the CDR3 is TGTGCCAGCAGTCCACCGTGGCGACAGGTGTCGAACACTGAAGCTTTCTTT. This encodes CASSPPWRQVSNTEAFF. Full variable domain (outside the CDR3, taken from reference TRBV28 and TRBJ1-1): DVKVTQSSRYLVKRTGEKVFLECVQDMDHENMFWYRQDPGLGLRLIYFSYDVKMKEKGDIPEGYSVSREKKERFSLILESASTNQTSMYLCASSPPWRQVSNTEAFFGQGTRLTVV.